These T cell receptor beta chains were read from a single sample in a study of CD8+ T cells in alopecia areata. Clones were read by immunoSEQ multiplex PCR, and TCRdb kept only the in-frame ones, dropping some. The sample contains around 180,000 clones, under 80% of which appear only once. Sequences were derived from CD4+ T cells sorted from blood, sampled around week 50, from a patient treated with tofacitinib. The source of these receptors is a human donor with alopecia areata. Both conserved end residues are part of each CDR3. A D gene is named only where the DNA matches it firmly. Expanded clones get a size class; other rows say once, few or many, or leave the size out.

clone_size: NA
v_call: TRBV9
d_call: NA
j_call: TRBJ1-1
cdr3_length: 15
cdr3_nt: TGTGCCAGCAGCGTAGACACAGGGAGGGAACCTGAAGCTTTCTTT
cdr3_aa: CASSVDTGREPEAFF

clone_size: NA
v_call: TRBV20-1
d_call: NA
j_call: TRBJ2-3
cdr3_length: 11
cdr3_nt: TGCAGTGCTAGAGAGGGGTATACGCAGTATTTT
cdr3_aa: CSAREGYTQYF

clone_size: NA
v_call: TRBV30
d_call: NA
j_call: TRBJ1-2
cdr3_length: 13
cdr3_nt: TGTGCCTGGAGTGCGCGCCACTTCTATGGCTACACCTTC
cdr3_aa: CAWSARHFYGYTF

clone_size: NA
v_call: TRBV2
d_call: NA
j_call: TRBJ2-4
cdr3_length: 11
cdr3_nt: TGTGCCACTCTAGCCAAAAACATTCAGTACTTC
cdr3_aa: CATLAKNIQYF

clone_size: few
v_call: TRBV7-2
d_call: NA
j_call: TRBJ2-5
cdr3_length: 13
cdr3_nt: TGTGCCAGCAGCCGTCAGCGCGGGGAGACCCAGTACTTC
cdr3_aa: CASSRQRGETQYF

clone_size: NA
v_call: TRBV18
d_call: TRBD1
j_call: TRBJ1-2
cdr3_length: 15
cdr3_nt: TGTGCCAGCTCAACGGGACAGGGTAATTCCTACGGCTACACCTTC
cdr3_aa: CASSTGQGNSYGYTF

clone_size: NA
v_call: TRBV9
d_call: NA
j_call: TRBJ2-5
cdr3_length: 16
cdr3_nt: TGTGCCAGCAGCGTAACATCAGGGGCGAGCGGAGAGACCCAGTACTTC
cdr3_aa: CASSVTSGASGETQYF

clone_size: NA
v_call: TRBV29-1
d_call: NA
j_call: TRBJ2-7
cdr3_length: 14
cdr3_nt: TGCAGCGTACTCTCGAGCCACCTCTCCTACGAGCAGTACTTC
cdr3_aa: CSVLSSHLSYEQYF

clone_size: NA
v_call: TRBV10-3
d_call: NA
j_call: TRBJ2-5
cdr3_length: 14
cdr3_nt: TGTGCCATCTCAGTGGTGCAGGGACAAGAGACCCAGTACTTC
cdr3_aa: CAISVVQGQETQYF

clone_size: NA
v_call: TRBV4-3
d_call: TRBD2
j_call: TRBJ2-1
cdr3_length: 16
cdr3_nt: TGCGCCAGCAGCCTCTTTCTAGCGGGCGTCCAAAATGAGCAGTTCTTC
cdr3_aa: CASSLFLAGVQNEQFF

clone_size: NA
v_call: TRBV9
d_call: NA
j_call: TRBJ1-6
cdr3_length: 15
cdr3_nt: TGTGCCAGCAGCCCCCGATCATGGGCAGATTCACCCCTCCACTTT
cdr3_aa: CASSPRSWADSPLHF

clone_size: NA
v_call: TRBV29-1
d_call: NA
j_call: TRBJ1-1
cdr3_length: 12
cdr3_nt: TGCAGCGCTCGGAGCGCAGGGGAGGTAGCTTTCTTT
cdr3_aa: CSARSAGEVAFF